The 25 T cell receptor beta chains reported below all come from one sample, sequenced in a study of cytomegalovirus exposure and HLA in healthy donors. This PCR relied on a set of 60 Vbeta primers and 13 Jbeta primers. Data came from immunoSEQ multiplex PCR; TCRdb stores just in-frame clones and leaves some out. The sample shows under 150,000 clones, about 81% of them seen only once. Sequenced material: PBMCs. The receptors derive from a woman aged 50 to 65 in good health and CMV-seropositive.

This chain joins TRBV14 and TRBJ2-5; weak D call: TRBD1 (7 bases). The CDR3 sequence is 14 residues long. V was clipped by 0 bases and J by 7 bases, with 12 bases between them. Germline-derived CDR1 and CDR2 are SGHDN and FVKESK. The DNA for the CDR3 is TGTGCCAGCAGCCAAGATACCAGGGGGGTGACCCAGTACTTC. Its protein is CASSQDTRGVTQYF.

The chain uses TRBV29-1 and TRBJ2-1, with 9 bases identical to TRBD2. CDR3 length: 15 residues. The ends lost 2 bases at V and 7 bases at J; junction bases unmatched: 9. Looked up from germline, CDR1 is SQVTM and CDR2 is ANQGSEA. This CDR3 is CSVETSGRPDNEQFF. The CDR3, as DNA: TGCAGCGTTGAAACCAGCGGGAGGCCCGATAATGAGCAGTTCTTC.

This chain links TRBV12-5 with TRBJ1-2; D is unclear. The CDR3 extends over 12 amino acids. The germline gives CDR1 LGHNT, CDR2 FRNRAP. Trimming shortened V by 2 bases and J by 6 bases, and 7 bases separated the two germline ends. The CDR3 protein is CASGLTGHGYTF. The CDR3 DNA reads TGTGCTAGTGGTTTGACCGGTCATGGCTACACCTTC.

The chain is built from TRBV7-9 and TRBJ1-1; no clear D. The CDR3 covers 15 residues. From germline, CDR1 is SEHNR and CDR2 FQNEAQ (reference sequence). V gave up 3 bases and J gave up 1 base, with 12 bases separating them. The CDR3 is CASSLAGIGNTEAFF. As DNA, the CDR3 is TGTGCCAGCAGCTTGGCAGGAATTGGGAACACTGAAGCTTTCTTT.

CDR3 nucleotide sequence: TGTGCCAGTAGTACTCGACAGGGCCCCTACGAGCAGTACTTC. Translation gives CASSTRQGPYEQYF. This rearrangement joins TRBV19 to TRBJ2-7; 7 nucleotides match TRBD1. Trimming took 4 bases from V and 2 from J; bases not matched to a gene: 5. CDR3 length: 14 amino acids. CDR1 and CDR2 (germline): LNHDA, SQIVND (reference sequence).

The rearrangement uses TRBV19 and TRBJ1-5, with D possibly matching TRBD1 (6 bases). Looked up from germline, CDR1 is LNHDA and CDR2 is SQIVND (reference sequence). The CDR3 has 19 amino acids. Trimming shortened V by 7 bases and J by 1 base, and 26 bases separated the two germline ends. CDR3 nucleotides: TGTGCCAGTAAAAGTGGTGGCCCTCCAGGGGACGCAAGCAATCAGCCCCAGCATTTT. Amino acids: CASKSGGPPGDASNQPQHF.

V and J are TRBV7-3 and TRBJ1-1, with a possible D match to TRBD1 (5 bases). CDR3 size: 15 residues. With 5 bases removed from V and 6 bases from J, the gap between germline ends came to 19 bases. CDR1 SGHTA and CDR2 FQGTGA come from the germline V gene. CDR3: CASSLEGPKVAEAFF. Written as DNA, the CDR3 is TGTGCCAGCAGCCTGGAGGGACCTAAGGTAGCTGAAGCTTTCTTT. Looking up the rest from reference TRBV7-3 and TRBJ1-1 gives the full variable domain: GAGVSQTPSNKVTEKGKYVELRCDPISGHTALYWYRQSLGQGPEFLIYFQGTGAADDSGLPNDRFFAVRPEGSVSTLKIQRTERGDSAVYLCASSLEGPKVAEAFFGQGTRLTVV.

The rearrangement links TRBV6-5 to TRBJ1-2; TRBD1 might be the D (5 bases). This CDR3 is built from 15 residues. Germline-derived CDR1 and CDR2 are MNHEY and SVGAGI. The germline V and J ends were trimmed by 6 bases and 7 bases, with 21 bases remaining between them. This CDR3 reads CASRGGGRNLAGYTF. For the CDR3, the DNA is TGTGCCAGCAGGGGTGGGGGGAGAAATTTGGCTGGCTACACCTTC.

In this sample, this clone turned up a few times. This chain links TRBV30 with TRBJ2-7; 10 positions agree with TRBD1. Trimming removed 3 bases from V and 2 bases from J; junction bases left unmatched: 7. The CDR3 extends over 15 amino acids. Germline V gene lookup returns CDR1 GTSNPN and CDR2 SVGIG (reference sequence). The CDR3 here is CAWSHPGTGAYEQYF. In nucleotides, the CDR3 is TGTGCCTGGAGCCATCCAGGGACAGGGGCCTACGAGCAGTACTTC.

The chain carries TRBV5-6 and TRBJ2-1; D may be TRBD2 (6 bases). Trimming pared 4 bases from V and 0 bases from J, leaving 17 bases between. This CDR3 is built from 17 residues. Germline V lookup: CDR1 SGHDT, CDR2 YYEEEE. The CDR3 is CASSAGLKLSSYNEQFF. DNA for the CDR3: TGTGCCAGCAGCGCGGGGTTGAAACTGAGCTCCTACAATGAGCAGTTCTTC.

The rearrangement links TRBV6-1 to TRBJ1-5; TRBD1 matches 9 bases. Germline assignment: CDR1 MNHNS and CDR2 SASEGT. Losses at the gene ends were 6 bases for V and 3 bases for J; bases not matched to a gene: 6. The CDR3 totals 15 residues. The CDR3 reads CASRGTGRTNQPQHF. The CDR3 DNA reads as TGTGCCAGCAGGGGGACAGGGCGAACCAATCAGCCCCAGCATTTT.

The chain employs TRBV5-1 and TRBJ2-5; a weak D match, TRBD2 (5 bases). Germline CDR1 and CDR2: SGHRS and YFSETQ. V was pared by 1 base and J by 4 bases, with 11 bases between. CDR3 length: 14 amino acids. CDR3 coding DNA: TGCGCCAGCAGCTTGCGCGCGGGTTCAGAGACCCAGTACTTC. Translating it yields CASSLRAGSETQYF.

The chain recombines TRBV10-3 with TRBJ2-1; no clear D. The CDR3 runs 12 residues. Germline V CDR1 and CDR2: ENHRY, SYGVKD. V lost 0 bases to trimming and J lost 10 bases, with 7 bases between them. CDR3 region: CAISESRNEQFF. CDR3 nucleotides: TGTGCCATCAGTGAGTCGAGGAACGAGCAGTTCTTC.

The V call is TRBV9, the J call TRBJ2-3; no definite D call. The CDR3 covers 12 residues. With 4 bases removed from V and 5 bases from J, the gap between germline ends came to 8 bases. Germline V gives CDR1 SGDLS, CDR2 YYNGEE. This CDR3 is CASSPRLDTQYF. In DNA form, the CDR3 reads TGTGCCAGCAGCCCTAGGTTAGATACGCAGTATTTT.

The gene calls are TRBV7-9 and TRBJ1-6, with D perhaps matching TRBD1 (5 bases). V lost 2 bases and J lost 6, with 8 bases in between. The CDR3 consists of 14 residues. CDR1 and CDR2 from the germline V gene are SEHNR and FQNEAQ (reference sequence). The CDR3 bases are TGTGCCAGCAGCTTACCACAGGTTAATTCACCCCTCCACTTT. Protein sequence: CASSLPQVNSPLHF.

With respect to this clone: The sample has other DNA sequences that encode this CDR3 too. J is TRBJ2-7 and V is TRBV6-1, with 10 bases lining up with TRBD2. Per germline, CDR1 MNHNS and CDR2 SASEGT. The CDR3 consists of 14 residues. Trimming took 9 bases from V and 1 from J; bases not matched to a gene: 6. CDR3: CASSSGGLSYEQYF. DNA for the CDR3: TGTGCCAGTAGTAGCGGGGGGCTTTCCTACGAGCAGTACTTC.

The chain employs TRBV7-3 and TRBJ2-2, with 14 bases matching TRBD2. Germline V CDR1 and CDR2: SGHTA, FQGTGA. This CDR3 region has 16 residues. Trimming at V came to 5 bases and at J to 4 bases, leaving 3 bases not matched to a gene. CDR3 region: CASSLTSGRATGELFF. In DNA form, the CDR3 reads TGTGCCAGCAGCCTGACTAGCGGGAGGGCCACCGGGGAGCTGTTTTTT.

This chain uses TRBV6-6 with TRBJ2-1, with 10 bases identical to TRBD2. The CDR3 consists of 15 residues. Germline CDR1 reads MNHNY; CDR2 reads SVGAGI (reference sequence). The junction had 9 bases not matched to a gene; V was cut back by 6 bases and J by 7 bases. The DNA for the CDR3 is TGTGCCAGCAGGCCCATCAGCGGGAGGGAGAATGAGCAGTTCTTC. It specifies CASRPISGRENEQFF.

The CDR3 sequence: CASSPTGADTQYF. The CDR3 DNA reads TGTGCCAGCAGCCCAACAGGAGCAGATACGCAGTATTTT. This rearrangement joins TRBV7-2 to TRBJ2-3; D is perhaps TRBD1 (5 bases). Germline V gene lookup returns CDR1 SGHTA and CDR2 FQGNSA. CDR3 length equals 13 residues. The V end lost 5 bases, the J end lost 4 bases, and 10 bases lay between the germline ends.

This clone was seen more than once but under ten times. The chain has TRBV4-3 and TRBJ2-2; TRBD2 agrees at 10 bases. V lost 2 bases and J lost 6; bases outside the gene matches: 9. This CDR3 comprises 17 residues. Germline CDR1 is LGHNA and CDR2 is YSLEER. The CDR3 nucleotides read TGCGCCAGCAGCCAAAGCATAGGTCTAGCGGGAGCCGGGGAGCTGTTTTTT. Protein: CASSQSIGLAGAGELFF.

The gene calls are TRBV6-1 and TRBJ2-2; 9 bases fit TRBD1. The CDR3 sequence is 16 residues long. The V gene's germline CDR1 is MNHNS and CDR2 SASEGT. J gave up 6 bases and V 0 bases, and 5 bases lay outside the gene matches. CDR3 bases: TGTGCCAGCAGTGAAGCCGGGACAGGGCTAGCCGGGGAGCTGTTTTTT. Its protein product is CASSEAGTGLAGELFF.

About this clone: The sample contains more than one DNA sequence encoding this CDR3. The CDR3 DNA follows: TGTGCCAGCTCACCGGACAGGGTGAACACTGAAGCTTTCTTT. Translated, it gives CASSPDRVNTEAFF. This rearrangement joins TRBV18 to TRBJ1-1, with 8 bases identical to TRBD1. After removal of 3 bases from V and 0 bases from J, the junction contained 0 bases not matched to a gene. The CDR3 contains 14 residues. Germline CDR1 and CDR2: KGHSH and LQKENI.

This clone was recorded at least ten times. This chain connects TRBV7-2 to TRBJ2-7, with 7 nucleotides matching TRBD2. Trimming removed 0 bases from V and 6 bases from J; junction bases left unmatched: 5. Germline assignment: CDR1 SGHTA and CDR2 FQGNSA. This CDR3 is 14 amino acids long. This CDR3 reads CASSLAGLGPEQYF. CDR3 in DNA: TGTGCCAGCAGCTTAGCCGGACTAGGACCCGAGCAGTACTTC.

The V gene is TRBV7-9, the J gene TRBJ1-1; TRBD1 is a possible D gene (6 bases). The CDR3 sequence is 15 residues long. Trimming took 0 bases from V and 3 from J, leaving 11 bases between them. CDR1 SEHNR and CDR2 FQNEAQ come from the germline V gene (reference sequence). CDR3 region: CASSLAGARHTEAFF. In DNA form, the CDR3 reads TGTGCCAGCAGCTTAGCGGGGGCCAGGCACACTGAAGCTTTCTTT. Complete variable domain (other parts from reference TRBV7-9 and TRBJ1-1): DTGVSQNPRHKITKRGQNVTFRCDPISEHNRLYWYRQTLGQGPEFLTYFQNEAQLEKSRLLSDRFSAERPKGSFSTLEIQRTEQGDSAMYLCASSLAGARHTEAFFGQGTRLTVV.

The CDR3 region is CASSPRSAGVHNEQFF. CDR3 nucleotide sequence: TGTGCCAGCAGCCCGAGGTCTGCGGGAGTCCACAATGAGCAGTTCTTC. The chain employs TRBV7-2 and TRBJ2-1; 7 bases line up with TRBD2. CDR3 length equals 16 residues. The ends lost 5 bases at V and 5 bases at J; junction bases unmatched: 12. In germline, CDR1 is SGHTA, CDR2 FQGNSA.